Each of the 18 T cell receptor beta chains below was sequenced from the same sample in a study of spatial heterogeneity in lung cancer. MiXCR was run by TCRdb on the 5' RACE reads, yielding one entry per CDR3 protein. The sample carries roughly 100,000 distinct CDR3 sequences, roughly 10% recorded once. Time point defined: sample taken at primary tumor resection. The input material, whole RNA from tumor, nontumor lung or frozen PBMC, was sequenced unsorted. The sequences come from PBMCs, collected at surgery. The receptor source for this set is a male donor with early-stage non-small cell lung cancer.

CDR3 in amino acids: CASSRNLTGEGTGELFF. DNA of the CDR3: TGTGCCAGCAGCCGAAACTTGACTGGAGAAGGGACCGGGGAGCTGTTTTTT. The genes are TRBV28 and TRBJ2-2; no definite D call. The germline CDR1 and CDR2 sequences are MDHEN and SYDVKM. This CDR3 region has 17 residues. V was trimmed by 6 bases and J by 5 bases, leaving 22 bases between them.

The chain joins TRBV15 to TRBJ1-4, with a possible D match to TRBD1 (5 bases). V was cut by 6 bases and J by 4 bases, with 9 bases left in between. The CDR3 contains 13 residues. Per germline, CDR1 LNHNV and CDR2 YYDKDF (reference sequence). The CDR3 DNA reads TGTGCCACCAGTCGGGGGATTAATGAAAAACTGTTTTTT. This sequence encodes CATSRGINEKLFF.

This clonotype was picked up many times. The CDR3 region is CSAPDTKGTEAFF. DNA of the CDR3: TGCAGTGCTCCGGACACTAAAGGGACTGAAGCTTTCTTT. The rearrangement uses TRBV20-1 and TRBJ1-1, with a weak D call TRBD1 (5 bases). The CDR3 consists of 13 residues. The ends were cut back, 5 bases at V and 5 bases at J, with 15 bases in the middle. Looked up from germline, CDR1 is DFQATT and CDR2 is SNEGSKA (reference sequence).

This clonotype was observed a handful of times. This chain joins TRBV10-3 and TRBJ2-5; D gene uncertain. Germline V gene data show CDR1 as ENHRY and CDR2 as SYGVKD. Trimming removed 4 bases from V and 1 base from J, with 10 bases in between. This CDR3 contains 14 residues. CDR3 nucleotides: TGTGCCATCAGTGCGTCCGGGTTCCAAGAGACCCAGTACTTC. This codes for CAISASGFQETQYF.

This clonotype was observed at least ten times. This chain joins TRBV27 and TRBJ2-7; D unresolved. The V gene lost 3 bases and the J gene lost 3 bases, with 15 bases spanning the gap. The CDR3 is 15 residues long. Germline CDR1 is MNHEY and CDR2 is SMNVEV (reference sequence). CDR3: CASSFYPGLIYEQYF. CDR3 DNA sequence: TGTGCCAGCAGTTTCTATCCGGGTCTGATCTACGAGCAGTACTTC.

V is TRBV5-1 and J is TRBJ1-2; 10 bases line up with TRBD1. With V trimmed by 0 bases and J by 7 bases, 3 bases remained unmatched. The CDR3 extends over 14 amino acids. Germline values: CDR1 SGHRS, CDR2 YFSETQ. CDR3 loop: CASSLGTGGPGYTF. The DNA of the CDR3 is TGCGCCAGCAGCTTGGGGACAGGGGGACCTGGCTACACCTTC. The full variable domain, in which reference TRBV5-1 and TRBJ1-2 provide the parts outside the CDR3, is KAGVTQTPRYLIKTRGQQVTLSCSPISGHRSVSWYQQTPGQGLQFLFEYFSETQRNKGNFPGRFSGRQFSNSRSEMNVSTLELGDSALYLCASSLGTGGPGYTFGSGTRLTVV.

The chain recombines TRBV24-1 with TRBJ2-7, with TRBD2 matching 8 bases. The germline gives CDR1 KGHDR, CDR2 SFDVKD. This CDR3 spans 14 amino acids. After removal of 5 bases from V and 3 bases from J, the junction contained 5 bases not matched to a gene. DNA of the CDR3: TGTGCCACCAGTGTTGGCGGGGGGAACTACGAGCAGTACTTC. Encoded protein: CATSVGGGNYEQYF.

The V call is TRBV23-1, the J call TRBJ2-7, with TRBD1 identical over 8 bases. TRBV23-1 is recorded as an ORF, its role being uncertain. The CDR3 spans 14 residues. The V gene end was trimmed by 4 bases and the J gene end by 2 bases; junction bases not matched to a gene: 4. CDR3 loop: CASSPGQGTYEQYF. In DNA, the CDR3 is TGCGCCAGCAGTCCTGGACAGGGAACCTACGAGCAGTACTTC.

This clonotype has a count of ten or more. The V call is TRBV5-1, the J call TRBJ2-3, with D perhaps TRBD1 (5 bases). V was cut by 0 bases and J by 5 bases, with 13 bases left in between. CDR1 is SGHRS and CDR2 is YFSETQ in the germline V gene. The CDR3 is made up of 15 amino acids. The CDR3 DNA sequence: TGCGCCAGCAGCTTGGGGGATTCAGGGATAGATACGCAGTATTTT. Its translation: CASSLGDSGIDTQYF.

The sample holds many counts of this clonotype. CDR3 residues: CASRGLAGGPVENIQYF. DNA of the CDR3: TGTGCCAGCAGAGGACTAGCGGGAGGGCCGGTGGAAAACATTCAGTACTTC. The chain joins TRBV2 to TRBJ2-4, with 15 bases identical to TRBD2. The ends lost 6 bases at V and 5 bases at J; junction bases unmatched: 8. The CDR3 totals 17 residues. Germline CDR1 reads SNHLY; CDR2 reads FYNNEI.

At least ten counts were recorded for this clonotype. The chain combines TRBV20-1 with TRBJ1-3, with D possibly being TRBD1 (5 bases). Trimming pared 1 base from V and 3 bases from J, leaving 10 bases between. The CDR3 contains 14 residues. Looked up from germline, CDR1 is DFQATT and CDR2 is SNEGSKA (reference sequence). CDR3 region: CSARVRGSGNTIYF. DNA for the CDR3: TGCAGTGCTAGAGTGAGGGGTAGTGGAAACACCATATATTTT.

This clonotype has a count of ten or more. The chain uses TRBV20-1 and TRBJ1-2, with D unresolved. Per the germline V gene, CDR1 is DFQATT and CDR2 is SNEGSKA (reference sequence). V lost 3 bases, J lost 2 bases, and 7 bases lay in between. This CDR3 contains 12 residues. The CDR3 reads CSASSQNYGYTF. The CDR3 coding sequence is TGCAGTGCTAGTTCGCAGAACTATGGCTACACCTTC.

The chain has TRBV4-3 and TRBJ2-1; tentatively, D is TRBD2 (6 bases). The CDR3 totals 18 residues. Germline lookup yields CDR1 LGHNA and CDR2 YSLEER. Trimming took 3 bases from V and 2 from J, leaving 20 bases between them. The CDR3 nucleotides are TGCGCCAGCAGCCAGGCTTATGGGGGGTTCGGACCCTACAATGAGCAGTTCTTC. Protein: CASSQAYGGFGPYNEQFF.

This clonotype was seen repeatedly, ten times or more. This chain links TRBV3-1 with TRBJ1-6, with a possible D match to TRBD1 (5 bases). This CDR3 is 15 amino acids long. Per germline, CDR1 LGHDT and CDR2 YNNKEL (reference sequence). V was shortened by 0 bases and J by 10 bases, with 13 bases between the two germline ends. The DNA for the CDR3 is TGTGCCAGCAGCCAAGATTCCGGGGCCGGATCACCCCTCCACTTT. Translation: CASSQDSGAGSPLHF.

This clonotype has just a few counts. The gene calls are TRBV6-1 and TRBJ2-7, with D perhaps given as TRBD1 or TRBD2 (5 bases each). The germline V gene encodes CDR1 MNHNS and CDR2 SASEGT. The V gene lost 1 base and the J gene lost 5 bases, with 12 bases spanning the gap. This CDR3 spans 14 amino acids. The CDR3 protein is CASSEGLGPDEQYF. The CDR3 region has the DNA TGTGCCAGCAGTGAAGGGCTGGGACCGGACGAGCAGTACTTC.

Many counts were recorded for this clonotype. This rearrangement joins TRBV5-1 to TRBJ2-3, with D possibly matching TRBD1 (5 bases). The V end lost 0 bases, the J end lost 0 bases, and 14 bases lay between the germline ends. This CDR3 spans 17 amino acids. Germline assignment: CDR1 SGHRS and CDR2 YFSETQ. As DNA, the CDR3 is TGCGCCAGCAGCTTGGTACCGACAGTCACTAGCACAGATACGCAGTATTTT. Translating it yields CASSLVPTVTSTDTQYF.

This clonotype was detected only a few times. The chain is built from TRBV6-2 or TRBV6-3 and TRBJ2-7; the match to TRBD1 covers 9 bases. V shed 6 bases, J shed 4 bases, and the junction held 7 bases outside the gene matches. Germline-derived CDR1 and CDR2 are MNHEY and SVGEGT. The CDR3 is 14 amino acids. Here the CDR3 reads CASRTTGGPYEQYF. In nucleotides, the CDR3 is TGTGCCAGCAGGACGACAGGGGGACCGTACGAGCAGTACTTC.

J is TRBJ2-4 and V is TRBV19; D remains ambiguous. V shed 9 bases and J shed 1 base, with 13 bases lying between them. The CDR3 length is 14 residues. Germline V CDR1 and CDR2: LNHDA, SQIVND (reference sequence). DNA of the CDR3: TGTGCCAGCCTACAACCCGGGGCCAAAAACATTCAGTACTTC. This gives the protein CASLQPGAKNIQYF.